This T cell receptor (beta chain) came from a study of cytomegalovirus exposure and HLA in healthy donors (dated by TCRdb to about 2017). In the study overall: In an earlier analysis of around 540 of the donors, 276 Gb of sequence data and approximately 100 million unique TCR beta sequences from roughly 200 million T cells were reported. The study was designed to test whether signatures of past pathogen exposure could be identified by cataloging public T cell receptors. To study patterns of TCR occurrence, a later analysis re-analyzed previously published TCR beta repertoires from several hundred donors and added high-resolution HLA genotyping. Donor age, sex, ethnicity and CMV serostatus were compiled alongside the repertoire data. The number of typed donors differed by locus: 629-630 for A, B, C, DRB1 and DQB1; 500 to 550 for DQA1; 606 for DPA1; and roughly 470 for DPB1. In an earlier analysis of more than 550 of the donors, high-throughput TCR beta sequencing was used to judge whether each TCR beta V gene segment behaved as functional or pseudogenic. An early release that covered 640 HLA-typed donors contained around 300 gigabases of sequencing data and tens of millions of unique TCR sequences. On average, roughly 240,000 unique TCR beta nucleotide sequences were sequenced per donor among several hundred genotyped donors of the cohort, with roughly 18% of those sequences being non-productive. The genetic ancestry cluster associated with self-reported Caucasian donors included over 65% of the roughly 390 genotyped donors. Class I and class II HLA loci were covered by the typing at four-digit resolution. Besides the first cohort of 550 to 750 subjects, a separate validation cohort made up of 120 or so different subjects was used. The T cell repertoires of 666 subjects were profiled by immunosequencing and related to cytomegalovirus serostatus. In a later genetic analysis, genome-wide SNP genotypes for about 55% of the 666 donors were used, and that subset was treated as a discovery cohort. All discovery cohort repertoires had been generated on a single sequencing platform. Roughly 5 DR-DQ haplotypes were handled as single units for association and clustering, since linkage in the cohort was strong. In the later analysis, no new phenotypic data were used to find candidate immune exposures; instead, reliance was placed on TCR beta sequences and their occurrence across donors. High-throughput TCR immunosequencing, statistical association of individual TCRs with disease status, and machine learning were combined to predict cytomegalovirus infection status.

The cohort comprised 550 to 700 healthy bone marrow donors. At the time of sampling, all cohort members were nominally healthy, though unrecorded immune exposures were likely present. The donor was CMV seropositive and was included in the group of 300 or so seropositive cohort members. Each donor provided a peripheral blood sample, and peripheral blood mononuclear cells were used for TCR beta sequencing. Genomic DNA extraction from the blood cell samples was performed with the Qiagen DNeasy Blood Extraction Kit. The trim is 2 bases for V and 3 bases for J, with a gap of 8 bases between the germline ends. The CDR3 has 13 amino acids, counting the end cysteine and phenylalanine. The kept DNA is CDR3 alone, 39 bases in frame from the first base. The germline V gene specifies SGHNT as CDR1 and YENEEA as CDR2. General findings and caveats noted by the study authors: Over 15 rarely observed V segments, including chromosome 9 orphons, were excluded from the earlier analysis of about 500 of the donors because counts were too low. A cluster of highly shared sequence variants was judged likely to represent a technical artifact of the sequencing pipeline. An earlier analysis of around 600 of the donors showed that most TCR beta V segments appeared in productive rearrangements either about 87% or about 30% of the time, which broadly matched IMGT annotations. A later genetic analysis reported fewer N-insertions in productive TCRs among donors in an Asian-associated ancestry cluster than the roughly 700-donor mean. Strong co-occurrence of HLA alleles, especially DR and DQ, made assigning TCR associations to individual alleles difficult. A further reported finding was that TCR beta sequences accurately predicted the HLA-A and HLA-B alleles for most subjects in the first cohort. In this cohort, only TCR beta chains were sequenced, and detectable features were limited by the absence of alpha or paired-chain data. Most CMV-associated TCR beta chains appeared to be HLA-restricted in a later analysis, and the HLA associations seemed to be driven largely by CMV exposure. The authors suggested that the approach could potentially be extended to other disease states and immunological phenotypes. The presence/absence analyses assumed that sequencing depth was roughly uniform across donors, and that assumption may not be true. Because the 87-base-pair reads could not distinguish some IMGT-functional V segments, including TRBV6-2 and TRBV6-3, those segments were excluded. The study gave a list of more than 150 TCR beta chains associated with cytomegalovirus. Because HLA typing was missing for some donors at each locus, association tests included only the typed subset. According to a later analysis, TCR association rates differed among HLA loci, with DRB1 alleles showing the most associated TCRs and HLA-C alleles showing the fewest. Correlated functional status among segregating V segments might be attributable to linkage disequilibrium, but an unknown experimental factor could not be ruled out. Cytomegalovirus status was reported to be diagnosed by the classifier with high specificity and sensitivity in both the original and validation cohorts. A later analysis reported that several top co-occurrence clusters appeared linked to parvovirus B19, influenza, CMV and Epstein-Barr virus. In a later analysis, HLA-associated TCR beta chains were found to be more clonally expanded and to have lower generation probabilities than equally common non-associated chains. CMV serostatus was the only immune exposure information available for the cohort. An association between a missense DCLRE1C variant and V-gene and J-gene trimming of TCR beta chains was found in a later genetic analysis and replicated in an independent cohort. Most TCR sequences were seen in very few donors, while some public TCRs were found in many individuals. Specific HLA alleles were associated with some 15,000 TCR beta sequences at a false discovery rate of 0.05 in a later analysis. Three of the identified cytomegalovirus-associated TCR beta chains were confirmed in vitro to be specific for cytomegalovirus antigens.

A remark on this clone: This receptor's antigen is unknown. Base qualities are not at hand, and no much larger clone is one base apart.

The library was made by the immunoSEQ multiplex PCR assay. For the multiplex PCR, a mixture combining 60 forward primers for TCR Vbeta segments and 13 reverse primers for TCR Jbeta segments was used. The CDR3 region of rearranged TCR beta genes was amplified from genomic DNA with a multiplex PCR assay. The Illumina HiSeq System was used to sequence the amplified TCR beta libraries as 87-base-pair reads. In the authors' own workflow: A later analysis tallied 75 million to 95 million unique TCR beta chains across the 666 repertoires, and about 12 million of those chains were shared by two or more donors. A nearest-neighbor algorithm error-corrected the raw reads and collapsed the reads into unique sequences, merging closely related sequences to remove PCR and sequencing errors. V, D and J gene segments were assigned by aligning CDR3 sequences to IMGT reference sequences. Each retained sequence needed at least a six-nucleotide match to both a V gene segment and a J gene segment. Rearrangements were classified as productive when the CDR3 lacked stop codons and remained in frame with V and J, and all other rearrangements were classified as non-productive. Following IMGT convention, CDR3 was defined as the stretch from the second conserved V-encoded cysteine up to the conserved J-encoded phenylalanine. In an earlier analysis of approximately 500 of the donors, sequences lacking an unambiguous match to a single V gene segment were excluded. An earlier analysis of roughly 590 of the donors called V segments functional above 56.7% productive rearrangements and segregating when the between-donor standard deviation exceeded 5%. A statistical classification framework was built to diagnose cytomegalovirus status from the catalog of TCR beta chain sequences. In a later analysis, V and J genes were assigned by comparing TCR nucleotide sequences against IMGT/GENE-DB human TR gene sequences. In a later analysis, CDR3 sequences and most-parsimonious VDJ recombination scenarios were assigned using the TCRdist pipeline. In a later analysis, each TCR beta chain was defined by its CDR3 amino acid sequence together with its V-gene family, and reads lacking a unique V-gene family were excluded. In a later analysis, approximately 640 highly shared, low-generation-probability nucleotide sequences were removed to address suspected cross-contamination and a sequencing artifact. In a later analysis, a clonal expansion index for each public chain was calculated from normalized within-repertoire ranks of inferred template counts. A later analysis computed generation probabilities with a VDJ recombination model fitted to out-of-frame rearrangements, and checked the results against IGoR. In a later analysis, TCR-TCR, TCR-HLA and TCR-CMV co-occurrence was scored with hypergeometric tests, and a repertoire-size bias correction was applied to TCR pairs. To estimate false discovery rates, a later analysis permuted the HLA or CMV assignments 20 times. In a later analysis, co-occurring TCRs were grouped with DBSCAN, and TCRdist sequence similarity was added when clustering was performed within HLA-allele-positive subsets. Co-occurrence clustering excluded repertoires with fewer than 30,000 or more than 120,000 public chains, plus five with anomalous nucleotide sharing. Held by TCRdb, this immuneACCESS table contains in-frame sequences only and omits some clones. Under half of the omission traces to an unresolved V gene where checked; the cause of the rest is unknown. That table furnishes V, J and clone size, whereas the DNA furnished D and trimming. The sample yields about 90,000 clones; more than 65% were counted once. Around 16% of the sample goes to the ten largest clones.

Specimen: PBMCs. The sequence links TRBV11-3 to TRBJ2-7; no D gene can be assigned with confidence. This TCR was recovered from a woman between 18 and 29 years old in good health and CMV-seropositive. The DNA sequence is given as TGTGCCAGCAGCTTATCGTCTAGCTACGAGCAGTACTTC. Translated, this gives CASSLSSSYEQYF.